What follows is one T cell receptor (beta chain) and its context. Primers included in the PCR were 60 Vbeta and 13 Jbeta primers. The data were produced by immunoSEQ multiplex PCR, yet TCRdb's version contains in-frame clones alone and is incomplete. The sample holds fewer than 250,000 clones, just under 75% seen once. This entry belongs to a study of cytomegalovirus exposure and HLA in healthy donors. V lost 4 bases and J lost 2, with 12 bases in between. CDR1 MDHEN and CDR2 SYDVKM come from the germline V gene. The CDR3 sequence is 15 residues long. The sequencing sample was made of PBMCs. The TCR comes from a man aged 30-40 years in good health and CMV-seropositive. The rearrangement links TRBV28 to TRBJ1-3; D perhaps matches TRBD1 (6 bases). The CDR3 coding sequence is TGTGCCAGCAGTTCCGCGGGGGCAACTGGAAACACCATATATTTT. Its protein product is CASSSAGATGNTIYF.